The source of this T cell receptor delta chain is a study of gamma-delta T cells after stem cell transplantation. This CDR3 has 18 amino acids. The V and J ends lost 4 bases and 1 base respectively, with 16 bases between them. In germline, CDR1 is GEAIGNYY, CDR2 EKD. TCRdb repeated clone calling on the RT-PCR reads with CATT. The sample lists about 15,000 delta-chain clones, roughly 9% occurring once. The specimen was gamma-delta T cells. The clonotype originates from a human donor. It is not recorded whose cells these are; they may come from a transplant donor. The chain links TRDV2 to TRDJ3, with a weak D call TRDD3 (5 bases). Written as DNA, the CDR3 is TGTGCCTGTGATAACATCCTGGGAGGTTCCTGGGACACCCGACAGATGTTTTTC. Translated: CACDNILGGSWDTRQMFF.